A single sample is the source of the 15 T cell receptor beta chains below, sequenced in a study of cytomegalovirus exposure and HLA in healthy donors. PCR involved 60 Vbeta and 13 Jbeta primers. Sequenced by immunoSEQ multiplex PCR; TCRdb stores in-frame clones only, minus some. In the table there are approximately 220,000 clones, 75% to 90% of which are singletons. Sequencing was done on a sample of PBMCs. The source is a boy aged 2 to 10 in good health and CMV-seronegative.

The chain has TRBV4-2 and TRBJ1-2; 7 bases line up with TRBD1. The CDR3 is 15 amino acids. Germline assignment: CDR1 LGHNA and CDR2 YNFKEQ. Trimming took 1 base from V and 4 from J; bases not matched to a gene: 6. Here the CDR3 reads CASSQVGDSLYGYTF. CDR3 nucleotides: TGTGCCAGCAGCCAAGTGGGGGACAGTCTCTATGGCTACACCTTC.

The chain recombines TRBV30 with TRBJ2-5; 9 bases fit TRBD2. CDR1 is GTSNPN and CDR2 is SVGIG in the germline V gene (reference sequence). V shed 2 bases and J 4 bases; nucleotides not matched to a gene: 8. The CDR3 extends over 15 amino acids. CDR3 in amino acids: CAWSTTSGWGETQYF. The CDR3 coding sequence is TGTGCCTGGAGTACGACTAGCGGATGGGGAGAGACCCAGTACTTC.

V and J are TRBV11-2 and TRBJ1-6, with D tentatively TRBD1 (6 bases). The V and J ends lost 8 bases and 7 bases respectively, with 12 bases between them. CDR1 and CDR2 (germline): SGHAT, FQNNGV. The CDR3 is made up of 13 amino acids. The CDR3 DNA is TGTGCCAGCTCGGAGGGGGGGAATTCACCCCTCCACTTT. This gives the protein CASSEGGNSPLHF.

The gene calls are TRBV28 and TRBJ1-6; tentatively, D is TRBD1 (5 bases). V dropped 5 bases and J dropped 4 bases, with 9 bases sitting between them. Per the germline V gene, CDR1 is MDHEN and CDR2 is SYDVKM. The CDR3 is made up of 14 amino acids. DNA of the CDR3: TGTGCCAGCAGTCCCCGACAGTATAATTCACCCCTCCACTTT. Encoded protein: CASSPRQYNSPLHF.

The chain employs TRBV6-5 and TRBJ1-2, with 8 bases aligning to TRBD1. The CDR3 contains 14 residues. Germline V lookup: CDR1 MNHEY, CDR2 SVGAGI. The ends lost 6 bases at V and 4 bases at J; junction bases unmatched: 7. CDR3: CASSQRTGSYGYTF. The CDR3 DNA sequence: TGTGCCAGCAGCCAACGGACAGGGAGCTATGGCTACACCTTC.

This clone was seen only a few times. The chain combines TRBV30 with TRBJ1-1; unclear D gene. Germline V CDR1 and CDR2: GTSNPN, SVGIG (reference sequence). The V end was cut by 2 bases, the J end by 3 bases, with 10 bases between. The CDR3 totals 13 residues. CDR3 sequence reads: CAWSSLRDTEAFF. Written as DNA, the CDR3 is TGTGCCTGGAGTTCTCTTCGAGACACTGAAGCTTTCTTT.

The rearrangement links TRBV9 to TRBJ2-1, with D maybe TRBD2 (6 bases). The V end was cut by 0 bases, the J end by 5 bases, with 9 bases between. This CDR3 spans 14 amino acids. CDR1 and CDR2 (germline): SGDLS, YYNGEE. CDR3 sequence: CASSVDGGDNEQFF. As DNA, the CDR3 is TGTGCCAGCAGCGTAGATGGCGGGGACAATGAGCAGTTCTTC.

Concerning this clone: The same CDR3 is also encoded by other DNA sequences in this sample. CDR3: CASSSDSYEQYF. CDR3 coding DNA: TGTGCCAGCAGCTCGGACAGTTACGAGCAGTACTTC. This chain uses TRBV27 with TRBJ2-7, with D possibly being TRBD1 (6 bases). Germline CDR1 is MNHEY and CDR2 is SMNVEV (reference sequence). The V end lost 6 bases, the J end lost 4 bases, and 10 bases lay between the germline ends. The length of the CDR3 is 12 residues.

The chain links TRBV21-1 to TRBJ2-7; the table assigns TRBD2, which was not confirmed against the DNA. TRBV21-1 is listed as a pseudogene. This CDR3 is built from 18 residues. The CDR3 sequence is CASSILAGGPCPSYEQYF. The CDR3 nucleotides read TGTGCCAGCAGCATATTAGCGGGGGGGCCTTGCCCCTCCTACGAGCAGTACTTC.

CDR3 in amino acids: CASSVGGSNQPQHF. CDR3 nucleotide sequence: TGTGCCAGCAGCGTAGGAGGGAGCAATCAGCCCCAGCATTTT. The V gene is TRBV9, the J gene TRBJ1-5, with D hard to call. Germline CDR1 SGDLS, CDR2 YYNGEE. V lost 0 bases and J 1 base, leaving 5 bases between the germline ends. The CDR3 has 14 residues.

The genes are TRBV5-6 and TRBJ1-5; D perhaps matches TRBD1 (5 bases). The germline V gene encodes CDR1 SGHDT and CDR2 YYEEEE. Trimming took 4 bases from V and 7 from J, leaving 18 bases between them. The CDR3 extends over 15 amino acids. This chain's CDR3 is CASSLGVGLSQPQHF. CDR3 in DNA: TGTGCCAGCAGCCTAGGGGTCGGTTTGAGCCAGCCCCAGCATTTT.

This chain uses TRBV6-1 with TRBJ1-6; TRBD1 aligns across 10 bases. V was clipped by 8 bases and J by 8 bases; unmatched bases: 6. The CDR3 contains 14 residues. Germline values: CDR1 MNHNS, CDR2 SASEGT. CDR3 in DNA: TGTGCCAGCGGCGGGACAGGGGAATATTCACCCCTCCACTTT. This encodes CASGGTGEYSPLHF.

V and J are TRBV19 and TRBJ2-5; D is perhaps TRBD1 (6 bases). The germline CDR1 and CDR2 sequences are LNHDA and SQIVND (reference sequence). The V gene lost 5 bases and the J gene lost 1 base, with 14 bases spanning the gap. CDR3 size: 15 residues. The CDR3 is CASSPRQASQETQYF. CDR3 nucleotide sequence: TGTGCCAGTAGTCCTCGACAGGCCTCCCAAGAGACCCAGTACTTC.

V and J are TRBV6-1 and TRBJ1-1; weak D call: TRBD1 (5 bases). Germline-derived CDR1 and CDR2 are MNHNS and SASEGT. The CDR3 has 14 residues. The V end was cut by 2 bases, the J end by 4 bases, with 11 bases between. The CDR3 reads CASSEIQGSTEAFF. The CDR3 DNA reads TGTGCCAGCAGTGAAATTCAGGGCAGCACTGAAGCTTTCTTT.

In this sample, this clone turned up once. The CDR3 bases are TGCAGCGTTGTAACAGGGGGCGACTATGGCTACACCTTC. This codes for CSVVTGGDYGYTF. This rearrangement joins TRBV29-1 to TRBJ1-2; TRBD1 agrees at 9 bases. Looked up from germline, CDR1 is SQVTM and CDR2 is ANQGSEA. The V and J ends lost 4 bases and 3 bases, in that order; junction bases with no gene match: 3. The CDR3 contains 13 residues.